The 30 T cell receptor beta chains below all came from one sample that was sequenced in a study of blood T cell repertoires in COVID-19. TCRdb keeps only in-frame clones here, not all; method: immunoSEQ multiplex PCR. In the table there are 84,000 or so clones, 70% to 90% of which are singletons. Sequenced input: peripheral blood. These receptors were collected from a woman aged 80 or over with acute or convalescent COVID-19.

J is TRBJ2-7 and V is TRBV30; perhaps TRBD1 as D (5 bases). In germline, CDR1 is GTSNPN, CDR2 SVGIG (reference sequence). The CDR3 has 13 residues. The ends were cut back, 2 bases at V and 2 bases at J, with 10 bases in the middle. The CDR3: CAWSSRRAYEQYF. CDR3 nucleotides: TGTGCCTGGAGTTCCCGCAGGGCCTACGAGCAGTACTTC.

The V call is TRBV10-3, the J call TRBJ1-5; TRBD1 aligns across 8 bases. V was clipped by 2 bases and J by 2 bases; unmatched bases: 8. The CDR3 length is 17 residues. CDR1 and CDR2 from the germline V gene are ENHRY and SYGVKD. CDR3 bases: TGTGCCATCAGTGAGGGACAGGGTAGCCCGGGCAATCAGCCCCAGCATTTT. This codes for CAISEGQGSPGNQPQHF.

V usage is TRBV3-1 (or the pseudogene TRBV3-2) and J usage is TRBJ1-2, with 7 bases that match TRBD1. Per the germline V gene, CDR1 is LGHDT and CDR2 is YNNKEL (reference sequence). The CDR3 is 15 amino acids. Trimming at V came to 3 bases and at J to 4 bases, leaving 8 bases not matched to a gene. The chain's CDR3 is CASSHGNRGVYGYTF. The CDR3 region has the DNA TGTGCCAGCAGCCATGGAAACAGGGGCGTCTATGGCTACACCTTC.

This chain uses TRBV5-8 with TRBJ1-2, with 9 bases that match TRBD1. The CDR3 sequence is 16 residues long. V shed 0 bases and J 3 bases; nucleotides not matched to a gene: 6. CDR1 and CDR2 from the germline V gene are SGHTS and YDEGEE. The CDR3 DNA is TGTGCCAGCAGCTTGGTGACAGGGGGAAAGGACTATGGCTACACCTTC. Translation: CASSLVTGGKDYGYTF.

Comments on this clone: At one boundary the junction diverges from the germline segment, which might be a read error. Within the sample, other DNA sequences also encode this same CDR3. The chain links TRBV27 to TRBJ2-3; 8 nucleotides align to TRBD1. CDR3 length: 16 residues. The germline V gene has CDR1 MNHEY and CDR2 SMNVEV (reference sequence). The CDR3 is CASSFGTGIWTDTQYF. CDR3 DNA: TGCGCCAGCAGTTTCGGGACAGGCATTTGGACAGATACGCAGTATTTT.

This clone was counted between two and nine times. V gene TRBV5-6 combines with J gene TRBJ2-3, with 13 bases matching TRBD2. Trimming took 4 bases from V and 5 from J; bases not matched to a gene: 7. CDR1 is SGHDT, CDR2 YYEEEE, per germline. The CDR3 has 16 amino acids. The DNA for the CDR3 is TGTGCCAGCAGCCTGACTAGCGGGGGGTCGGGAGATACGCAGTATTTT. Translating gives CASSLTSGGSGDTQYF.

This clone was picked up one time. The chain recombines TRBV7-3 with TRBJ2-3; D uncertain. The V and J ends lost 5 bases and 0 bases respectively, with 12 bases between them. In germline, CDR1 is SGHTA, CDR2 FQGTGA. The CDR3 length is 15 residues. The CDR3 sequence: CASSRGPESTDTQYF. CDR3 in DNA: TGTGCCAGCAGCCGCGGCCCGGAGAGCACAGATACGCAGTATTTT.

The chain's CDR3 is CASIPGGGETQYF. Here the CDR3 DNA reads TGTGCCAGCATCCCGGGGGGAGGGGAGACCCAGTACTTC. The J gene is TRBJ2-5, the V gene TRBV7-9, with TRBD2 matching over 7 bases. Germline V gene data show CDR1 as SEHNR and CDR2 as FQNEAQ (reference sequence). Unmatched junction bases numbered 7, after V lost 7 bases and J lost 5 bases. CDR3 length: 13 amino acids.

J is TRBJ2-6 and V is TRBV3-1 (or the pseudogene TRBV3-2); D is unclear. The CDR3 totals 16 residues. CDR1 is LGHDT, CDR2 YNNKEL, per germline (reference sequence). V lost 4 bases, J lost 1 base, and 11 bases lay in between. The CDR3 is CASSPQAGSGANVLTF. The DNA for the CDR3 is TGTGCCAGCAGCCCCCAGGCAGGATCTGGGGCCAACGTCCTGACTTTC.

V is TRBV7-8 and J is TRBJ1-1; D is possibly TRBD1 (6 bases). The germline V and J ends were trimmed by 5 bases and 4 bases, with 17 bases remaining between them. The CDR3 extends over 15 amino acids. The germline V gene has CDR1 SGHVS and CDR2 FQNEAQ. The CDR3 DNA follows: TGTGCCAGCAGCCCACGGACAGTCCAGATCACTGAAGCTTTCTTT. This translates into CASSPRTVQITEAFF. The full variable domain, in which reference TRBV7-8 and TRBJ1-1 provide the parts outside the CDR3, is GAGVSQSPRYKVAKRGQDVALRCDPISGHVSLFWYQQALGQGPEFLTYFQNEAQLDKSGLPSDRFFAERPEGSVSTLKIQRTQQEDSAVYLCASSPRTVQITEAFFGQGTRLTVV.

V gene TRBV29-1 combines with J gene TRBJ1-2, with 7 bases lining up with TRBD1. CDR1 is SQVTM, CDR2 ANQGSEA, per germline. V shed 6 bases and J 5 bases; nucleotides not matched to a gene: 12. The CDR3 totals 14 residues. CDR3 region: CSVLGVVTGYGYTF. For the CDR3, the DNA is TGCAGCGTCCTAGGAGTCGTGACAGGGTATGGCTACACCTTC.

The V call is TRBV9, the J call TRBJ1-2; 11 positions agree with TRBD1. V trimming: 4 bases; J trimming: 8 bases; junction bases outside the gene matches: 7. The germline V gene encodes CDR1 SGDLS and CDR2 YYNGEE. This CDR3 contains 14 residues. The CDR3, as DNA: TGTGCCAGCAGCACTGGACAGGGGGCGCGGGGCTACACCTTC. It is translated as CASSTGQGARGYTF.

This clone was counted only a few times. J is TRBJ2-2 and V is TRBV6-5, with 8 nucleotides matching TRBD1. The germline gives CDR1 MNHEY, CDR2 SVGAGI. Losses at the gene ends were 2 bases for V and 6 bases for J; bases not matched to a gene: 2. CDR3 length: 14 amino acids. CDR3: CASSYQQGAGELFF. The CDR3 region has the DNA TGTGCCAGCAGTTACCAACAGGGGGCCGGGGAGCTGTTTTTT.

The V and J genes are TRBV11-3 and TRBJ2-7; 8 bases are a match to TRBD1. The length of the CDR3 is 15 residues. V was pared by 5 bases and J by 1 base, with 7 bases of the junction left unmatched. Germline CDR1 reads SGHNT; CDR2 reads YENEEA. The chain's CDR3 is CASSLAGTGSYEQYF. The CDR3, as DNA: TGTGCCAGCAGCCTAGCCGGGACAGGATCCTACGAGCAGTACTTC.

By its share, this clone is medium-sized. The J gene is TRBJ1-5, the V gene TRBV19, with 9 bases fitting TRBD1. V lost 4 bases and J lost 1; bases outside the gene matches: 5. Germline CDR1 LNHDA, CDR2 SQIVND (reference sequence). There are 16 residues in the CDR3. The CDR3 spells CASSKGTGLSNQPQHF. CDR3 DNA: TGTGCCAGTAGTAAAGGGACAGGGTTGAGCAATCAGCCCCAGCATTTT.

The gene calls are TRBV9 and TRBJ1-5; D call uncertain. Germline-derived CDR1 and CDR2 are SGDLS and YYNGEE. The CDR3 sequence is 15 residues long. With 4 bases removed from V and 7 bases from J, the gap between germline ends came to 18 bases. The CDR3 loop reads CASSLGLSAGQPQHF. The CDR3 bases are TGTGCCAGCAGCCTTGGTTTGAGCGCGGGGCAGCCCCAGCATTTT. Full variable domain (missing parts from reference TRBV9 and TRBJ1-5): DSGVTQTPKHLITATGQRVTLRCSPRSGDLSVYWYQQSLDQGLQFLIQYYNGEERAKGNILERFSAQQFPDLHSELNLSSLELGDSALYFCASSLGLSAGQPQHFGDGTRLSIL.

In this sample, this clone turned up once. The chain is built from TRBV5-1 and TRBJ1-1, with 7 bases matching TRBD1. Germline V CDR1 and CDR2: SGHRS, YFSETQ. With V trimmed by 4 bases and J by 7 bases, 4 bases remained unmatched. CDR3 length equals 12 residues. The CDR3 DNA reads as TGCGCCAGCAGCCCGTACAGGGGTGAAGCTTTCTTT. It translates to CASSPYRGEAFF.

This chain links TRBV11-3 with TRBJ1-1; tentatively, D is TRBD1 (6 bases). Trimming shortened V by 4 bases and J by 0 bases, and 9 bases separated the two germline ends. Germline assignment: CDR1 SGHNT and CDR2 YENEEA. CDR3 length: 14 amino acids. CDR3 nucleotide sequence: TGTGCCAGCAGCTCCGGACAGATGAACACTGAAGCTTTCTTT. This sequence encodes CASSSGQMNTEAFF.

The chain has TRBV12-3 or TRBV12-4 and TRBJ2-7; D not resolved. Between the trimmed V and J ends, which lost 3 bases and 1 base, there was a span of 7 bases. This CDR3 region has 13 residues. CDR3: CASSFRASYEQYF. CDR3 DNA: TGTGCCAGCAGTTTTAGAGCTTCCTACGAGCAGTACTTC.

The rearrangement links TRBV14 to TRBJ1-1, with 9 bases lining up with TRBD1. The CDR3 spans 14 residues. Looked up from germline, CDR1 is SGHDN and CDR2 is FVKESK. After removal of 4 bases from V and 5 bases from J, the junction contained 5 bases not matched to a gene. The CDR3, as DNA: TGTGCCAGCAGCCTTACAGGGGGCCGGACTGAAGCTTTCTTT. Encoded protein: CASSLTGGRTEAFF. Full variable domain (outside the CDR3, taken from reference TRBV14 and TRBJ1-1): EAGVTQFPSHSVIEKGQTVTLRCDPISGHDNLYWYRRVMGKEIKFLLHFVKESKQDESGMPNNRFLAERTGGTYSTLKVQPAELEDSGVYFCASSLTGGRTEAFFGQGTRLTVV.

The chain carries TRBV18 and TRBJ1-3; a possible D gene is TRBD1 (5 bases). This CDR3 is 15 amino acids long. V lost 6 bases and J lost 0, with 12 bases in between. The germline CDR1 and CDR2 sequences are KGHSH and LQKENI. The CDR3 DNA is TGTGCCAGCTCGGGGGACTTGAGCTCTGGAAACACCATATATTTT. Protein sequence: CASSGDLSSGNTIYF.

The chain carries TRBV6-4 and TRBJ1-5, with D tentatively TRBD1 (5 bases). Deletions cut 0 bases from V and 2 bases from J, with 17 bases between. The CDR3 has 18 residues. Germline CDR1 MRHNA, CDR2 SNTAGT. CDR3 region: CASSDSRWRGRGNQPQHF. The DNA of the CDR3 is TGTGCCAGCAGTGACTCGAGGTGGAGGGGCAGAGGCAATCAGCCCCAGCATTTT.

The chain carries TRBV7-2 and TRBJ2-3; 11 bases align to TRBD2. With V trimmed by 8 bases and J by 0 bases, 10 bases remained unmatched. Germline V gene lookup returns CDR1 SGHTA and CDR2 FQGNSA. The CDR3 loop spans 17 amino acids. The CDR3 nucleotides read TGTGCCAGCCCCGGGTTAGCGGGGGGGCCGAGCACAGATACGCAGTATTTT. This sequence encodes CASPGLAGGPSTDTQYF.

This clone was seen more than once but under ten times. V gene TRBV7-8 combines with J gene TRBJ2-3; D possibly corresponds to TRBD2 (5 bases). The CDR3 spans 15 residues. With 10 bases removed from V and 7 bases from J, the gap between germline ends came to 24 bases. Per the germline V gene, CDR1 is SGHVS and CDR2 is FQNEAQ. CDR3 residues: CATTAGQPGRYTQYF. In DNA, the CDR3 is TGTGCCACCACGGCGGGCCAGCCAGGAAGATATACGCAGTATTTT.

V is TRBV6-1 and J is TRBJ1-2, with TRBD1 matching 8 bases. CDR1 is MNHNS, CDR2 SASEGT, per germline. This CDR3 spans 14 amino acids. The trim removed 0 bases at V and 3 bases at J, leaving 0 bases unmatched. The CDR3 sequence: CASSEATGDYGYTF. The CDR3 DNA is TGTGCCAGCAGTGAAGCGACAGGGGACTATGGCTACACCTTC.

The rearrangement links TRBV29-1 to TRBJ2-2; 9 bases fit TRBD1. Per the germline V gene, CDR1 is SQVTM and CDR2 is ANQGSEA. The CDR3 sequence is 16 residues long. V dropped 6 bases and J dropped 5; count of bases not matched to a gene: 13. The CDR3 here is CSVPQPSGTGTGELFF. The CDR3 DNA reads TGCAGCGTGCCACAACCCTCCGGGACAGGGACCGGGGAGCTGTTTTTT.

This rearrangement joins TRBV7-5 to TRBJ2-1; the D call in the table, TRBD1, was not verified against the DNA. TRBV7-5 is assigned pseudogene status. CDR3 length: 15 amino acids. CDR3 sequence (DNA): TGTGCCAGAAGCCTGGGGGACAGGGAAAACAATGAGCAGTTCTTC. Protein product: CARSLGDRENNEQFF.

This clone was counted a single time. The chain employs TRBV5-4 and TRBJ1-4; D perhaps matches TRBD1 (5 bases). V lost 4 bases and J 5 bases, leaving 9 bases between the germline ends. The CDR3 consists of 13 residues. CDR1 and CDR2 from the germline V gene are SGHNT and YYREEE (reference sequence). CDR3 protein: CASSLGLNEKLFF. The CDR3 DNA is TGTGCCAGCAGCCTGGGACTCAATGAAAAACTGTTTTTT.

This chain connects TRBV11-3 to TRBJ2-2; TRBD2 is a possible D gene (5 bases). Trimming removed 8 bases from V and 1 base from J, with 14 bases in between. This CDR3 is 15 amino acids long. Germline V lookup: CDR1 SGHNT, CDR2 YENEEA. For the CDR3, the DNA is TGTGCCAGCCGACCTACGGGGAGGAACACCGGGGAGCTGTTTTTT. Protein: CASRPTGRNTGELFF.

For the CDR3, the DNA is TGTGCCAGCAGCCAAGATGGCAGGAACTATGGCTACACCTTC. This encodes CASSQDGRNYGYTF. The chain recombines TRBV3-1 (or the pseudogene TRBV3-2) with TRBJ1-2; D gene uncertain. The CDR3 has 14 amino acids. Germline CDR1 and CDR2: LGHDT and YNNKEL (reference sequence). Trimming removed 0 bases at V and 2 bases at J, with 7 bases between.